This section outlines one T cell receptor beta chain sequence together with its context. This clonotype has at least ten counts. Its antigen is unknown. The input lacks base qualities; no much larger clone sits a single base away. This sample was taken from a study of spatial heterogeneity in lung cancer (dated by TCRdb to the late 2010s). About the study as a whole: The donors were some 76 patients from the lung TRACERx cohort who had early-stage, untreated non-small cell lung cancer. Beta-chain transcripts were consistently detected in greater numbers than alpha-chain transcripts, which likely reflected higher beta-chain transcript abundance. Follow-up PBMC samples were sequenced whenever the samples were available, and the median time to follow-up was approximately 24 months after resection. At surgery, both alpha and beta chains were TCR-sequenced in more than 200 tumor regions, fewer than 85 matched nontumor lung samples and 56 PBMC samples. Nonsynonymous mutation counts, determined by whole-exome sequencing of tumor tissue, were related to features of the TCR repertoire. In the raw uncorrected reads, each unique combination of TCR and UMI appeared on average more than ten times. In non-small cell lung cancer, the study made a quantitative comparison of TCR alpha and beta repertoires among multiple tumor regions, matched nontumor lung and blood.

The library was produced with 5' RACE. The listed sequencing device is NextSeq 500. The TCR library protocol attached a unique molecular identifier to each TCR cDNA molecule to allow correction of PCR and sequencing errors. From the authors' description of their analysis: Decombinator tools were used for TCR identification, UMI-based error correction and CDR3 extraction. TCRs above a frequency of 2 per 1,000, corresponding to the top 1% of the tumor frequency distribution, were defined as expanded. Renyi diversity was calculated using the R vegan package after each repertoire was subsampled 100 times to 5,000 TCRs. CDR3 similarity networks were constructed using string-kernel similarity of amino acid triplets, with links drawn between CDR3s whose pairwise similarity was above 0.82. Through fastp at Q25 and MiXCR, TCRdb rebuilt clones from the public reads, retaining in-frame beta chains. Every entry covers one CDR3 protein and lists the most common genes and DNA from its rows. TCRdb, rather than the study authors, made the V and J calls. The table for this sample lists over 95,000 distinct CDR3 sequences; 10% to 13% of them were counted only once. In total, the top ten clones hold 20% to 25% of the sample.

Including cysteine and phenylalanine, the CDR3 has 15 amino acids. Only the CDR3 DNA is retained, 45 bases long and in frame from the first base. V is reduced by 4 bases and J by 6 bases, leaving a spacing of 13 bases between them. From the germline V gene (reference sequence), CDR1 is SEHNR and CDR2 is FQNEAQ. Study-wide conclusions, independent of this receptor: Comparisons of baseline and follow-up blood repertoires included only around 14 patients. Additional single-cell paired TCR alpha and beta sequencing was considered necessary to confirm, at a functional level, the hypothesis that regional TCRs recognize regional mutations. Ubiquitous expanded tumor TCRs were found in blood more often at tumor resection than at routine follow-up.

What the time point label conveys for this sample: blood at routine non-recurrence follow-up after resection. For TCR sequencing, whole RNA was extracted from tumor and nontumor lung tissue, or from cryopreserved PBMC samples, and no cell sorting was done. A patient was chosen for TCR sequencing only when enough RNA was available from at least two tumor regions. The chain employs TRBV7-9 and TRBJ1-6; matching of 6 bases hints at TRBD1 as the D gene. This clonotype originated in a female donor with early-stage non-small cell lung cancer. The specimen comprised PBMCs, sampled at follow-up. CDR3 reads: CASSYARGANSPLHF. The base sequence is TGTGCCAGCAGCTACGCACGGGGGGCTAATTCACCCCTCCACTTT.